Following are 24 T cell receptor beta chains from one sample sequenced in a study of vaccination and CD4 T cells after COVID-19. Their target antigens are unknown. Treatment: approximately nine-day PBMC culture with coronavirus spike peptide pools or control peptides (ViraFEST assay). Cultured CD4+ T cells had their DNA profiled by the Oncomine TCR Beta short-read assay. TCRdb reprocessed the PCR reads with MiXCR, giving one entry per CDR3 protein. In the table there are 20,000 to 25,000 distinct CDR3 sequences, 40% to 50% of which are singletons. The starting material was CD4+ T cells from blood, cultured in vitro, obtained before SARS-CoV-2 vaccination. The receptors were sampled from a human donor who received a COVID-19 vaccine.

The chain uses TRBV2 and TRBJ2-5, with D maybe TRBD1 (8 bases). Germline V gene lookup returns CDR1 SNHLY and CDR2 FYNNEI. The CDR3 is made up of 14 amino acids. Trimming removed 5 bases at V and 4 bases at J, with 14 bases between. This CDR3 reads CASSRTGRGETQYF. The DNA of the CDR3 is TGTGCCAGCAGTAGGACAGGGAGGGGAGAGACCCAGTACTTC.

The chain recombines TRBV11-2 with TRBJ1-2; the D is unclear. V lost 5 bases, J lost 4 bases, and 14 bases lay in between. CDR1 is SGHAT, CDR2 FQNNGV, per germline. The CDR3 consists of 14 residues. CDR3 sequence reads: CASSPSQETYGYTF. The CDR3 nucleotides are TGTGCCAGCAGCCCCTCTCAGGAGACCTATGGCTACACCTTC. Together with reference TRBV11-2 and TRBJ1-2, the CDR3 gives the full variable domain: EAGVAQSPRYKIIEKRQSVAFWCNPISGHATLYWYQQILGQGPKLLIQFQNNGVVDDSQLPKDRFSAERLKGVDSTLKIQPAKLEDSAVYLCASSPSQETYGYTFGSGTRLTVV.

This chain joins TRBV20-1 and TRBJ1-2; TRBD1 might be the D (6 bases). Trimming removed 6 bases from V and 5 bases from J, with 16 bases in between. The CDR3 has 13 amino acids. Germline assignment: CDR1 DFQATT and CDR2 SNEGSKA (reference sequence). As DNA, the CDR3 is TGCAGTGCGACCAAATCGGACAGTTATGGCTACACCTTC. Translated, it gives CSATKSDSYGYTF.

The chain has TRBV7-2 and TRBJ2-1; D is perhaps TRBD2 (7 bases). CDR3 length: 14 residues. Germline CDR1 SGHTA, CDR2 FQGNSA. V shed 0 bases and J shed 10 bases, with 13 bases lying between them. In DNA form, the CDR3 reads TGTGCCAGCAGCTTAGCGGGGGGGCTAGGGGAGCAGTTCTTC. The encoded protein is CASSLAGGLGEQFF.

In nucleotides, the CDR3 is TGTGCCAGCAGCCGAGGACAGGGGGCTCCGGGCTACACCTTC. As protein: CASSRGQGAPGYTF. The V and J genes are TRBV6-1 and TRBJ1-2; 11 positions match TRBD1. The germline V gene encodes CDR1 MNHNS and CDR2 SASEGT. CDR3 length: 14 residues. Germline trimming cut 6 bases from V and 8 bases from J; bases unmatched to any gene: 8.

The rearrangement links TRBV19 to TRBJ2-2, with no clear D. Germline loops: CDR1 LNHDA, CDR2 SQIVND (reference sequence). There are 16 residues in the CDR3. Trimming pared 4 bases from V and 0 bases from J, leaving 12 bases between. CDR3 residues: CASSRADRSNTGELFF. The CDR3, as DNA: TGTGCCAGTAGTAGGGCGGACCGGTCGAACACCGGGGAGCTGTTTTTT.

The chain carries TRBV12-3 or TRBV12-4 and TRBJ1-6; D gene ambiguous. V shed 0 bases and J shed 9 bases, with 15 bases lying between them. CDR3 length: 16 residues. The CDR3 loop reads CASSLAQDGTPSPLHF. DNA for the CDR3: TGTGCCAGCAGTTTAGCGCAGGACGGAACCCCTTCACCCCTCCACTTT.

The CDR3 DNA reads TGTGCCAGCAGGGGCGCGGGCGAGCAGTACTTC. This encodes CASRGAGEQYF. The gene calls are TRBV28 and TRBJ2-7; D possibly corresponds to TRBD2 (5 bases). CDR1 is MDHEN, CDR2 SYDVKM, per germline. The V end was cut by 6 bases, the J end by 6 bases, with 9 bases between. This CDR3 contains 11 residues.

This chain connects TRBV6-1 to TRBJ2-6; D may be TRBD1 (5 bases). Germline CDR1 and CDR2: MNHNS and SASEGT. The CDR3 contains 18 residues. Trimming stripped 1 base from V and 2 bases from J, with 15 bases between. The CDR3: CASSEVGQGRTGANVLTF. DNA of the CDR3: TGTGCCAGCAGTGAAGTTGGGCAGGGAAGAACTGGGGCCAACGTCCTGACTTTC.

The table lists this clonotype with a few counts. This chain joins TRBV10-3 and TRBJ2-7, with TRBD1 matching 10 bases. The CDR3 loop spans 15 amino acids. Germline V gene lookup returns CDR1 ENHRY and CDR2 SYGVKD. Trimming removed 4 bases from V and 0 bases from J; junction bases left unmatched: 3. The chain's CDR3 is CAISAGQGSSYEQYF. As DNA, the CDR3 is TGTGCCATCAGTGCGGGACAGGGGAGCTCCTACGAGCAGTACTTC.

The V call is TRBV5-4, the J call TRBJ2-5, with 9 nucleotides matching TRBD2. The germline V gene encodes CDR1 SGHNT and CDR2 YYREEE (reference sequence). The CDR3 has 16 amino acids. Trimming cost V 0 bases and J 2 bases; bases outside gene matches: 5. CDR3 sequence: CASSLDPAGGQETQYF. The CDR3 DNA follows: TGTGCCAGCAGCTTGGATCCAGCGGGGGGTCAAGAGACCCAGTACTTC.

The chain employs TRBV23-1 and TRBJ2-2; the match to TRBD1 covers 8 bases. TRBV23-1 is flagged as an ORF with uncertain function. With V trimmed by 8 bases and J by 5 bases, 13 bases remained unmatched. This CDR3 has 16 amino acids. The CDR3 loop reads CASERPGQELTGELFF. The CDR3 DNA reads as TGCGCCAGCGAGCGACCGGGACAGGAGCTTACCGGGGAGCTGTTTTTT.

This clonotype turned up a few times. The CDR3 here is CASTPTTGSTDTQYF. The CDR3 DNA reads as TGTGCCAGTACCCCTACGACAGGGAGCACAGATACGCAGTATTTT. This sequence joins TRBV19 and TRBJ2-3; 7 nucleotides align to TRBD1. The CDR3 contains 15 residues. Losses at the gene ends were 7 bases for V and 0 bases for J; bases not matched to a gene: 7. Looked up from germline, CDR1 is LNHDA and CDR2 is SQIVND (reference sequence). Supplemented by reference TRBV19 and TRBJ2-3, the full variable domain reads DGGITQSPKYLFRKEGQNVTLSCEQNLNHDAMYWYRQDPGQGLRLIYYSQIVNDFQKGDIAEGYSVSREKKESFPLTVTSAQKNPTAFYLCASTPTTGSTDTQYFGPGTRLTVL.

The chain links TRBV11-2 to TRBJ2-7, with TRBD2 matching over 11 bases. Germline assignment: CDR1 SGHAT and CDR2 FQNNGV. CDR3 length equals 15 residues. After removal of 5 bases from V and 2 bases from J, the junction contained 5 bases not matched to a gene. In DNA form, the CDR3 reads TGTGCCAGCAGCCTCATAGCGGGGGGGCCCTACGAGCAGTACTTC. Its translation is CASSLIAGGPYEQYF.

The chain recombines TRBV6-1 with TRBJ2-3, with D possibly being TRBD2 (5 bases). V lost 8 bases, J lost 6 bases, and 24 bases lay in between. The CDR3 is made up of 16 amino acids. The germline V gene encodes CDR1 MNHNS and CDR2 SASEGT. The chain's CDR3 is CASVRSVGVGWDTQYF. The DNA of the CDR3 is TGTGCCAGCGTGAGATCCGTGGGAGTCGGATGGGATACGCAGTATTTT.

The J gene is TRBJ2-2, the V gene TRBV5-4, with D tentatively TRBD1 (6 bases). Trimming removed 4 bases at V and 6 bases at J, with 10 bases between. The CDR3 sequence is 13 residues long. Germline V CDR1 and CDR2: SGHNT, YYREEE (reference sequence). CDR3 in amino acids: CASSADRSGELFF. The CDR3, as DNA: TGTGCCAGCAGCGCCGACAGGTCCGGGGAGCTGTTTTTT.

The chain joins TRBV7-2 to TRBJ2-7, with D perhaps being TRBD1 or TRBD2 (5 bases each). Per germline, CDR1 SGHTA and CDR2 FQGNSA. V gave up 4 bases and J gave up 3 bases, with 13 bases separating them. This CDR3 is built from 14 residues. In nucleotides, the CDR3 is TGTGCCAGCAGCTCCCCCGGGACCCTCTACGAGCAGTACTTC. This translates into CASSSPGTLYEQYF.

The chain joins TRBV10-2 to TRBJ1-1; a possible D gene is TRBD1 (5 bases). The CDR3 sequence is 14 residues long. With 0 bases removed from V and 4 bases from J, the gap between germline ends came to 9 bases. The germline V gene encodes CDR1 WSHSY and CDR2 SAAADI. CDR3 region: CASSESRQTTEAFF. CDR3 DNA sequence: TGCGCCAGCAGTGAGTCCAGACAGACCACTGAAGCTTTCTTT.

The gene calls are TRBV30 and TRBJ1-5; D ambiguous. The germline gives CDR1 GTSNPN, CDR2 SVGIG (reference sequence). Trimming left V 0 bases short and J 3 bases short, with 9 bases between. This CDR3 is built from 14 residues. The CDR3 loop is CAWSVRGLNQPQHF. As DNA, the CDR3 is TGTGCCTGGAGTGTACGTGGGCTCAATCAGCCCCAGCATTTT. The entire variable domain, with the rest obtained from reference TRBV30 and TRBJ1-5, is as follows: SQTIHQWPATLVQPVGSPLSLECTVEGTSNPNLYWYRQAAGRGLQLLFYSVGIGQISSEVPQNLSASRPQDRQFILSSKKLLLSDSGFYLCAWSVRGLNQPQHFGDGTRLSIL.

V and J are TRBV7-6 and TRBJ1-2; 7 nucleotides match TRBD1. CDR1 and CDR2 (germline): SGHVS, FNYEAQ. The ends lost 4 bases at V and 6 bases at J; junction bases unmatched: 8. This CDR3 has 14 amino acids. As DNA, the CDR3 is TGTGCCAGCAGCTCTTATCAGGGGACAGATGGCTACACCTTC. It codes for CASSSYQGTDGYTF.

The chain recombines TRBV5-1 with TRBJ1-2, with a tentative D call TRBD1 (5 bases). CDR3 length equals 15 residues. V gave up 1 base and J gave up 2 bases, with 12 bases separating them. The germline V gene has CDR1 SGHRS and CDR2 YFSETQ. The CDR3 region is CASSLTTGPNYGYTF. The DNA of the CDR3 is TGCGCCAGCAGCTTGACAACAGGACCAAACTATGGCTACACCTTC.

The chain employs TRBV12-3 or TRBV12-4 and TRBJ2-7, with 10 bases that match TRBD2. Trimming took 1 base from V and 6 from J; bases not matched to a gene: 9. The CDR3 runs 16 residues. CDR3 protein: CASSLDSGRSRGEQYF. CDR3 coding DNA: TGTGCCAGCAGTTTAGATAGCGGGAGGAGTCGGGGCGAGCAGTACTTC.

This clonotype appeared once. The rearrangement joins TRBV2 to TRBJ2-3; 8 bases are shared with TRBD2. The CDR3 sequence is 16 residues long. V shed 6 bases, J shed 4 bases, and the junction held 12 bases outside the gene matches. In germline, CDR1 is SNHLY, CDR2 FYNNEI. The CDR3 protein is CASRVAGGGRADTQYF. Here the CDR3 DNA reads TGTGCCAGCAGGGTAGCCGGGGGGGGGAGGGCAGATACGCAGTATTTT.

The CDR3 sequence is CAWRVDRASEAFF. DNA for the CDR3: TGTGCCTGGAGGGTAGACAGGGCCTCTGAAGCTTTCTTT. This chain links TRBV30 with TRBJ1-1, with TRBD1 identical over 7 bases. With 3 bases clipped from V and 6 bases from J, the junction kept 7 bases outside the gene matches. Germline lookup yields CDR1 GTSNPN and CDR2 SVGIG (reference sequence). CDR3 length: 13 residues.